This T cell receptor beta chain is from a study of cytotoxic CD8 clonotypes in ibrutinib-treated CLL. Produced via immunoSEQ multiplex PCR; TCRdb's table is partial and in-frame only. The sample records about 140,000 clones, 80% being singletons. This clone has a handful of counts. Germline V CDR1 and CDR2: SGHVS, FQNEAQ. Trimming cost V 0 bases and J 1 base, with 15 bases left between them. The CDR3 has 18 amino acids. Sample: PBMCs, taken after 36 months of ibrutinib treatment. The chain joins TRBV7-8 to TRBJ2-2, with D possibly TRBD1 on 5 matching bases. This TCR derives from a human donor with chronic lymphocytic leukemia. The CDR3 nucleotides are TGTGCCAGCAGCTTAGCGGTAGGGGTATATGGGAACACCGGGGAGCTGTTTTTT. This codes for CASSLAVGVYGNTGELFF.